This TCR beta chain is from a study of Ad26.COV2.S vaccination and SARS-CoV-2 variants. Using immunoSEQ multiplex PCR, the repertoire was profiled, and TCRdb retains in-frame clones only, with some absent. This table holds some 290,000 clones, over 80% found once. Treatment meaning: 19 received Ad26.COV2.S at low or high dose, single or two shots; roughly five received placebo; per-sample allocation not given. All samples were drawn on day 63, counting from the first vaccine or placebo injection. The CDR3 length is 14 residues. CDR1 is MNHEY, CDR2 SVGAGI, per germline. Germline trimming cut 6 bases from V and 2 bases from J; bases unmatched to any gene: 7.

The sequencing used peripheral blood, collected in a trial of Ad26.COV2.S vaccine versus placebo. The chain carries TRBV6-5 and TRBJ2-7; 7 positions agree with TRBD1. This TCR was sampled from a person aged 18-65 years who received the Ad26.COV2.S COVID-19 vaccine or a placebo. The CDR3 DNA reads TGTGCCAGCAGCCGCTCGGGACAGACCTACGAGCAGTACTTC. Protein sequence: CASSRSGQTYEQYF.